Each of the 15 T cell receptor beta chains below was sequenced from the same sample in a study of shared clonotypes between healthy human individuals. Clones were read by immunoSEQ multiplex PCR, and TCRdb kept only the in-frame ones, dropping some. Of some 87,000 clones listed, almost 70% are singletons. Sequencing input: memory CD8+ T cells sorted from blood. Subset specified: CD45RO+ cells pooled with CCR7-negative TemRA cells. These receptors were taken from a man in his thirties or forties in good health.

For this clone: Other DNA sequences in this sample translate to the same CDR3. The gene calls are TRBV28 and TRBJ2-5; D is unclear. This CDR3 contains 14 residues. Germline V gives CDR1 MDHEN, CDR2 SYDVKM. Between the trimmed V and J ends, which lost 1 base and 1 base, there was a span of 7 bases. The CDR3 DNA follows: TGTGCCAGCAGTTTATCACAGATCCAAGAGACCCAGTACTTC. It specifies CASSLSQIQETQYF.

The chain uses TRBV13 and TRBJ2-7; D possibly corresponds to TRBD2 (6 bases). From germline, CDR1 is PRHDT and CDR2 FYEKMQ (reference sequence). The CDR3 length is 17 residues. V shed 4 bases and J shed 2 bases, with 21 bases lying between them. CDR3 nucleotides: TGTGCCAGCAGCTACGCGGGGCTAGATAACCCCACCTACGAGCAGTACTTC. Its translation is CASSYAGLDNPTYEQYF. The complete variable domain, with remaining parts taken from reference TRBV13 and TRBJ2-7, reads AAGVIQSPRHLIKEKRETATLKCYPIPRHDTVYWYQQGPGQDPQFLISFYEKMQSDKGSIPDRFSAQQFSDYHSELNMSSLELGDSALYFCASSYAGLDNPTYEQYFGPGTRLTVT.

V and J are TRBV6-5 and TRBJ1-4; tentative D call: TRBD1 (5 bases). V lost 0 bases and J 3 bases, leaving 8 bases between the germline ends. Germline V gene data show CDR1 as MNHEY and CDR2 as SVGAGI. This CDR3 contains 15 residues. CDR3 coding DNA: TGTGCCAGCAGTTACTCAGGGACCTCTAATGAAAAACTGTTTTTT. Protein: CASSYSGTSNEKLFF.

The chain joins TRBV2 to TRBJ1-1; TRBD1 aligns across 7 bases. CDR3 length equals 13 residues. Germline CDR1 reads SNHLY; CDR2 reads FYNNEI. V dropped 6 bases and J dropped 12; count of bases not matched to a gene: 13. The CDR3 DNA sequence: TGTGCCAGCAGGAGGGGTCCAGGACAGGCAACTTTCTTT. As protein: CASRRGPGQATFF.

This clone was detected ten times or more. The CDR3 nucleotides read TGTGCCAGCAGCCAAGAACGAGGACAGGGGTACAATGAGCAGTTCTTC. It encodes CASSQERGQGYNEQFF. The genes are TRBV4-2 and TRBJ2-1, with 9 positions matching TRBD1. The CDR3 extends over 16 amino acids. V lost 0 bases to trimming and J lost 4 bases; unmatched junction nucleotides: 4. Germline V lookup: CDR1 LGHNA, CDR2 YNFKEQ.

In its sample, this clone is medium-sized (0.01 to 0.1%). This sample includes further DNA sequences coding for the same CDR3. The gene calls are TRBV28 and TRBJ2-7; D is uncertain. Trimming took off 4 bases at V and 4 bases at J, with 8 bases between the two ends. The CDR3 is 12 amino acids. Germline V gene lookup returns CDR1 MDHEN and CDR2 SYDVKM. The CDR3: CASSSTAYEQYF. CDR3 sequence (DNA): TGTGCCAGCAGTTCAACAGCGTACGAGCAGTACTTC. Supplemented by reference TRBV28 and TRBJ2-7, the full variable domain reads DVKVTQSSRYLVKRTGEKVFLECVQDMDHENMFWYRQDPGLGLRLIYFSYDVKMKEKGDIPEGYSVSREKKERFSLILESASTNQTSMYLCASSSTAYEQYFGPGTRLTVT.

J is TRBJ2-1 and V is TRBV7-3; D might be TRBD1 (6 bases). The V gene's germline CDR1 is SGHTA and CDR2 FQGTGA. Trimming took 4 bases from V and 4 from J, leaving 17 bases between them. The CDR3 is 16 amino acids. The DNA of the CDR3 is TGTGCCAGCAGCTCTCGCGCTCAGGGGAAATACAATGAGCAGTTCTTC. It specifies CASSSRAQGKYNEQFF. The variable domain in full, with the rest retrieved from reference TRBV7-3 and TRBJ2-1, is GAGVSQTPSNKVTEKGKYVELRCDPISGHTALYWYRQSLGQGPEFLIYFQGTGAADDSGLPNDRFFAVRPEGSVSTLKIQRTERGDSAVYLCASSSRAQGKYNEQFFGPGTRLTVL.

The count of this clone is one. V and J are TRBV7-9 and TRBJ2-4, with D possibly matching TRBD2 (6 bases). CDR3 length: 12 amino acids. V lost 8 bases and J 5 bases, leaving 10 bases between the germline ends. From germline, CDR1 is SEHNR and CDR2 FQNEAQ (reference sequence). In DNA form, the CDR3 reads TGTGCCAGCCTAGGAGGGGAAAACATTCAGTACTTC. Protein product: CASLGGENIQYF.

The rearrangement joins TRBV4-2 to TRBJ1-5; possibly TRBD1 for D (5 bases). The CDR3 has 15 amino acids. Germline V lookup: CDR1 LGHNA, CDR2 YNFKEQ. Trimming left V 0 bases short and J 7 bases short, with 13 bases between. DNA for the CDR3: TGTGCCAGCAGCCAAGATAGGTTGGGACGACAGCCCCAGCATTTT. Translated: CASSQDRLGRQPQHF.

This sequence joins TRBV7-9 and TRBJ2-2; D unresolved. CDR1 is SEHNR and CDR2 is FQNEAQ in the germline V gene (reference sequence). The CDR3 spans 15 residues. V lost 5 bases to trimming and J lost 2 bases, with 12 bases between them. The CDR3 nucleotides are TGTGCCAGCAGCCTTAGAACTCCCAACACCGGGGAGCTGTTTTTT. It translates to CASSLRTPNTGELFF.

CDR3 in amino acids: CASSQGYSYLDEQFF. CDR3 DNA: TGTGCCAGCAGCCAGGGGTATAGCTACCTCGATGAGCAGTTCTTC. The chain joins TRBV7-9 to TRBJ2-1, with TRBD1 as a possible D gene (6 bases). Germline CDR1 is SEHNR and CDR2 is FQNEAQ (reference sequence). The V gene lost 5 bases and the J gene lost 8 bases, with 19 bases spanning the gap. CDR3 length: 15 amino acids.

The chain uses TRBV19 and TRBJ1-1, with 8 bases that match TRBD1. The CDR3 length is 13 residues. V lost 5 bases to trimming and J lost 5 bases; unmatched junction nucleotides: 4. Germline values: CDR1 LNHDA, CDR2 SQIVND (reference sequence). This CDR3 reads CASSGQGWTEAFF. The CDR3 DNA is TGTGCCAGTAGTGGACAGGGTTGGACTGAAGCTTTCTTT.

The chain links TRBV7-8 to TRBJ2-1; D is undetermined. Germline CDR1 SGHVS, CDR2 FQNEAQ. The CDR3 extends over 13 amino acids. Trimming pared 5 bases from V and 16 bases from J, leaving 21 bases between. DNA of the CDR3: TGTGCCAGCAGCGTTACGGTATCGGGTGGGCGATTCTTC. This translates into CASSVTVSGGRFF.

V usage is TRBV10-3 and J usage is TRBJ2-7; D unresolved. Germline V gene lookup returns CDR1 ENHRY and CDR2 SYGVKD. This CDR3 is built from 11 residues. Trimming took off 2 bases at V and 4 bases at J, with 3 bases between the two ends. CDR3 amino acids: CAISEGYEQYF. The CDR3 DNA follows: TGTGCCATCAGTGAGGGTTACGAGCAGTACTTC.

This chain links TRBV9 with TRBJ1-2; D unresolved. The CDR3 has 14 amino acids. V lost 0 bases, J lost 6 bases, and 12 bases lay in between. Germline V gene sequence: CDR1 SGDLS, CDR2 YYNGEE. Here the CDR3 DNA reads TGTGCCAGCAGCGTAGATTCGGGAGAGGATGGCTACACCTTC. This translates into CASSVDSGEDGYTF.